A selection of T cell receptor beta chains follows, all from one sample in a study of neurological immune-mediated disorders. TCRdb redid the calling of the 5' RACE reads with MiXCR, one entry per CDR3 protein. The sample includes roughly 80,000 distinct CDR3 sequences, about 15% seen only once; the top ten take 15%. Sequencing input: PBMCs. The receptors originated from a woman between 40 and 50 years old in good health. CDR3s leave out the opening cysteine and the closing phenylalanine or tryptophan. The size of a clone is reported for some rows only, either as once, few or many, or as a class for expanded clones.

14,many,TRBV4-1,ASSQVKGQGGETQY
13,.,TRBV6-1,ASSARGTGANVLT
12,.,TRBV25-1,AILGTTNTGELF
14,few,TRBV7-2,ASSPSLAGGRDTQY
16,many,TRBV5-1,ASSFSALAAVGDNEQF
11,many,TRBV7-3,ASSLQENTEAF
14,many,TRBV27,ASSDGQGIFQETQY
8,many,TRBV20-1,SVSYFGQY
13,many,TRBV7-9,ASSLALGLYNEQF
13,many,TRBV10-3,AISDPGTENTEAF
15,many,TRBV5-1,ASSLTAPGANTGELF
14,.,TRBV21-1,ASRNSRGGTEYEQY
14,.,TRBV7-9,ASSSRGGPGVNKRF
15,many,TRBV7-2,ASSLRRAGGLNGELF
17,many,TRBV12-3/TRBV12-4,ASRPGTSGGDTSPGELF
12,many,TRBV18,ASSTGNSYNEQF
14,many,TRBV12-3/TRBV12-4,ASNRMTSGGQETQY
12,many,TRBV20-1,SARDPGTGNTIY
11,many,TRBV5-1,VLGSGFYQPQH
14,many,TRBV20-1,SAQSSGGPQYNEQF
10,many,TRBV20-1,SAKQTAGEAF
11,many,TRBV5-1,ASSEGVGETQY
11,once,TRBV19,ASSRVAYNEQF
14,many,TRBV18,ASSGLDRAGNQPQH
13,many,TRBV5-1,ASSWDASSTDTQY